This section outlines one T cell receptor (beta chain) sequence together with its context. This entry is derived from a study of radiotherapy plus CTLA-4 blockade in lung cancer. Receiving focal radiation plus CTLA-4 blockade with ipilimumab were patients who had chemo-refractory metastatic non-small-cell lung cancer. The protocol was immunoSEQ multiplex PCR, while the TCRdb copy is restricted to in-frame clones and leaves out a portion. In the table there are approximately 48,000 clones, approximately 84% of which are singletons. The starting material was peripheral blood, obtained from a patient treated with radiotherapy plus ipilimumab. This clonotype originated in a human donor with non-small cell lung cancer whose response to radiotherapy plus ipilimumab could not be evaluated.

The CDR3 loop is CASSIGSRGETYEQYF. The CDR3 region has the DNA TGTGCCAGTAGTATTGGGTCCAGGGGAGAAACCTACGAGCAGTACTTC. The rearrangement links TRBV19 to TRBJ2-7; D possibly corresponds to TRBD1 (6 bases). CDR1 is LNHDA and CDR2 is SQIVND in the germline V gene (reference sequence). Trimming cost V 3 bases and J 2 bases, with 17 bases left between them. CDR3 length: 16 residues.